Below, 32 T cell receptor beta chains from the same sample are listed, as sequenced in a study of T cell repertoires in cytomegalovirus infection. Antigens of these TCRs are unknown. One entry per CDR3 protein results from TCRdb running MiXCR on the reads. The data show around 310,000 distinct CDR3 sequences, approximately 32% seen once. Sequencing used cultured PBMCs, obtained from culture after CMV antigen stimulation. The receptors come from a human donor in good health (CMV status not recorded). Some clones in this sample may be carry-over from other donors' samples.

The rearrangement uses TRBV6-6 and TRBJ1-5, with D uncertain. CDR3 length: 15 residues. Per the germline V gene, CDR1 is MNHNY and CDR2 is SVGAGI (reference sequence). Deletions cut 8 bases from V and 0 bases from J, with 14 bases between. CDR3 region: CASQETGYSNQPQHF. CDR3 bases: TGTGCCAGCCAGGAAACTGGTTATAGCAATCAGCCCCAGCATTTT.

Many counts were recorded for this clonotype. The chain couples TRBV12-3 or TRBV12-4 to TRBJ2-7, with D perhaps matching TRBD2 (5 bases). This CDR3 contains 14 residues. Trimming took off 2 bases at V and 6 bases at J, with 14 bases between the two ends. The DNA for the CDR3 is TGTGCCAGCAGTTTATCGGACGGGCGGGCCGAGCAGTACTTC. Its translation: CASSLSDGRAEQYF.

The genes are TRBV2 and TRBJ2-2; 11 bases match TRBD1. V dropped 6 bases and J dropped 6; count of bases not matched to a gene: 3. The CDR3 is 14 residues long. Per the germline V gene, CDR1 is SNHLY and CDR2 is FYNNEI. The DNA of the CDR3 is TGTGCCAGCAGGCCGGGACAGGGGGCCGGGGAGCTGTTTTTT. Its translation: CASRPGQGAGELFF.

This clonotype was observed a handful of times. V and J are TRBV6-2 or TRBV6-3 and TRBJ2-1; 9 bases agree with TRBD2. The germline V gene has CDR1 MNHEY and CDR2 SVGEGT. The CDR3 sequence is 13 residues long. V trimming: 5 bases; J trimming: 9 bases; junction bases outside the gene matches: 5. As DNA, the CDR3 is TGTGCCAGCAGTGTCTCACTAGCGGGTGAGCAGTTCTTC. This translates into CASSVSLAGEQFF.

The chain joins TRBV5-6 to TRBJ1-6; D is uncertain. In germline, CDR1 is SGHDT, CDR2 YYEEEE. Trimming removed 2 bases from V and 10 bases from J, with 7 bases in between. The CDR3 length is 12 residues. In nucleotides, the CDR3 is TGTGCCAGCAGCTTTAACCTCTCACCCCTCCACTTT. Protein: CASSFNLSPLHF.

V gene TRBV7-3 combines with J gene TRBJ1-4; no reliable D call. Trimming took off 4 bases at V and 3 bases at J, with 15 bases between the two ends. The CDR3 contains 16 residues. Germline V gene lookup returns CDR1 SGHTA and CDR2 FQGTGA. CDR3: CASSSPDPGANEKLFF. CDR3 DNA sequence: TGTGCCAGCAGCTCCCCCGACCCCGGGGCTAATGAAAAACTGTTTTTT. Combining the CDR3 with reference TRBV7-3 and TRBJ1-4 gives the whole variable domain GAGVSQTPSNKVTEKGKYVELRCDPISGHTALYWYRQSLGQGPEFLIYFQGTGAADDSGLPNDRFFAVRPEGSVSTLKIQRTERGDSAVYLCASSSPDPGANEKLFFGSGTQLSVL.

This clonotype has more than one count but fewer than ten. The CDR3 sequence is CASSPGTSGIDEQFF. The CDR3 DNA is TGTGCCAGCAGTCCCGGGACTAGCGGGATCGATGAGCAGTTCTTC. The chain employs TRBV12-3 or TRBV12-4 and TRBJ2-1; TRBD2 aligns across 13 bases. Losses at the gene ends were 5 bases for V and 8 bases for J; bases not matched to a gene: 6. The CDR3 sequence is 15 residues long.

The chain carries TRBV27 and TRBJ1-6; 7 bases agree with TRBD1. This CDR3 has 14 amino acids. V lost 4 bases to trimming and J lost 5 bases; unmatched junction nucleotides: 2. Germline V lookup: CDR1 MNHEY, CDR2 SMNVEV (reference sequence). CDR3 coding DNA: TGTGCCAGCAGTTACGGACAGGATAATTCACCCCTCCACTTT. It encodes CASSYGQDNSPLHF.

This clonotype was picked up a small number of times. The chain has TRBV12-3 or TRBV12-4 and TRBJ1-2; no firm D call. The CDR3 is 13 amino acids. Trimming stripped 5 bases from V and 7 bases from J, with 14 bases between. The chain's CDR3 is CASSPILAIGYTF. DNA for the CDR3: TGTGCCAGCAGTCCGATATTGGCTATTGGCTACACCTTC.

This clonotype was counted between two and nine times. CDR3 residues: CASSLTSGRFDEQFF. CDR3 bases: TGTGCCAGCAGCTTAACTAGCGGGAGATTCGATGAGCAGTTCTTC. The chain is built from TRBV7-2 and TRBJ2-1; 11 bases match TRBD2. Germline CDR1 and CDR2: SGHTA and FQGNSA. V gave up 2 bases and J gave up 8 bases; unmatched junction bases: 5. The CDR3 has 15 residues.

This clonotype has just a few counts. J is TRBJ2-5 and V is TRBV7-6, with D unclear. This CDR3 region has 15 residues. Germline loops: CDR1 SGHVS, CDR2 FNYEAQ. Trimming shortened V by 6 bases and J by 5 bases, and 19 bases separated the two germline ends. The CDR3 protein is CASSFSTTFPETQYF. The CDR3 nucleotides are TGTGCCAGCAGTTTTAGCACTACCTTTCCGGAGACCCAGTACTTC.

This clonotype occurred a few times. This chain connects TRBV28 to TRBJ2-7, with D unclear. The CDR3 runs 16 residues. Germline lookup yields CDR1 MDHEN and CDR2 SYDVKM. Trimming shortened V by 6 bases and J by 5 bases, and 23 bases separated the two germline ends. CDR3 bases: TGTGCCAGCAGCCCAGATAGGAGTTTAAACTTCCACGAGCAGTACTTC. It codes for CASSPDRSLNFHEQYF.

This clonotype has only a few counts. The chain links TRBV7-8 to TRBJ2-6; D perhaps matches TRBD1 (6 bases). The length of the CDR3 is 17 residues. The V gene lost 5 bases and the J gene lost 0 bases, with 14 bases spanning the gap. From germline, CDR1 is SGHVS and CDR2 FQNEAQ. The CDR3 here is CASSLQGGVSGANVLTF. The CDR3 DNA reads TGTGCCAGCAGCCTACAGGGTGGGGTCTCTGGGGCCAACGTCCTGACTTTC.

This clonotype was detected a few times. The V call is TRBV6-1, the J call TRBJ2-7, with 8 positions matching TRBD2. Germline CDR1 and CDR2: MNHNS and SASEGT. This CDR3 has 15 residues. The V segment lost 6 bases and the J segment 4 bases; nucleotides outside the gene matches: 11. The CDR3 nucleotides read TGTGCCAGCAGCGGAATGACTAGCGAATTTTACGAGCAGTACTTC. This gives the protein CASSGMTSEFYEQYF.

Ten or more counts support this clonotype. This chain joins TRBV11-2 and TRBJ2-7; a possible D gene is TRBD2 (6 bases). Germline V lookup: CDR1 SGHAT, CDR2 FQNNGV. The V end was cut by 0 bases, the J end by 3 bases, with 9 bases between. The CDR3 loop spans 14 amino acids. The CDR3 here is CASSLDMRGYEQYF. CDR3 nucleotides: TGTGCCAGCAGCTTAGATATGCGGGGCTACGAGCAGTACTTC.

This clonotype was detected ten times or more. The rearrangement links TRBV7-8 to TRBJ1-2; D not certain. Germline CDR1 and CDR2: SGHVS and FQNEAQ. The CDR3 has 14 amino acids. Trimming removed 1 base from V and 4 bases from J, with 10 bases in between. CDR3 in amino acids: CASSLVRGSYGYTF. CDR3 bases: TGTGCCAGCAGCTTAGTTCGGGGTAGCTATGGCTACACCTTC.

This chain joins TRBV2 and TRBJ2-5; the D gene is possibly TRBD2 (5 bases). Between the trimmed V and J ends, which lost 10 bases and 2 bases, there was a span of 8 bases. Germline assignment: CDR1 SNHLY and CDR2 FYNNEI. This CDR3 has 11 amino acids. The CDR3 nucleotides read TGTGCCACAGCGGTTCAAGAGACCCAGTACTTC. It yields the protein CATAVQETQYF. Full variable domain (missing parts from reference TRBV2 and TRBJ2-5): EPEVTQTPSHQVTQMGQEVILRCVPISNHLYFYWYRQILGQKVEFLVSFYNNEISEKSEIFDDQFSVERPDGSNFTLKIRSTKLEDSAMYFCATAVQETQYFGPGTRLLVL.

This clonotype was detected a few times. V gene TRBV6-1 combines with J gene TRBJ2-2; D is unclear. V was clipped by 2 bases and J by 5 bases, with 9 bases between them. Germline CDR1 and CDR2: MNHNS and SASEGT. The CDR3 contains 14 residues. In DNA, the CDR3 is TGTGCCAGCAGTGAAAGAAGCGTTACCGGGGAGCTGTTTTTT. It translates to CASSERSVTGELFF.

This clonotype was observed a handful of times. The chain combines TRBV28 with TRBJ2-3; a weak D match, TRBD1 (5 bases). Germline CDR1 MDHEN, CDR2 SYDVKM. The length of the CDR3 is 15 residues. Deletions cut 4 bases from V and 4 bases from J, with 15 bases between. The CDR3 sequence: CASSSPRTRADTQYF. The CDR3 DNA follows: TGTGCCAGCAGTTCCCCCCGGACAAGGGCAGATACGCAGTATTTT.

This clonotype was detected many times. This rearrangement joins TRBV7-8 to TRBJ2-2, with TRBD1 matching over 7 bases. J was trimmed by 0 bases and V by 5 bases; bases with no gene match: 6. Germline CDR1 reads SGHVS; CDR2 reads FQNEAQ. The CDR3 consists of 16 residues. CDR3 residues: CASSRRDRANTGELFF. CDR3 bases: TGTGCCAGCAGCCGAAGGGACAGAGCGAACACCGGGGAGCTGTTTTTT.

The chain links TRBV29-1 to TRBJ2-2, with D uncertain. The V gene's germline CDR1 is SQVTM and CDR2 ANQGSEA. The CDR3 runs to 13 residues. Trimming removed 3 bases at V and 10 bases at J, with 15 bases between. The CDR3: CSVDAIRAPELFF. CDR3 sequence (DNA): TGCAGCGTTGATGCCATAAGGGCCCCGGAGCTGTTTTTT.

This sequence joins TRBV7-9 and TRBJ1-5; possible D gene TRBD1, 6 bases. The length of the CDR3 is 18 residues. Germline V CDR1 and CDR2: SEHNR, FQNEAQ (reference sequence). Trimming shortened V by 1 base and J by 1 base, and 17 bases separated the two germline ends. In DNA, the CDR3 is TGTGCCAGCAGCTTAGATTATGGGCAGGGGCGCAGCAATCAGCCCCAGCATTTT. Translation gives CASSLDYGQGRSNQPQHF.

Only a few counts were recorded for this clonotype. This rearrangement joins TRBV7-9 to TRBJ1-1; 7 bases align to TRBD1. Germline V lookup: CDR1 SEHNR, CDR2 FQNEAQ (reference sequence). The V and J ends lost 1 base and 6 bases, in that order; junction bases with no gene match: 5. This CDR3 spans 14 amino acids. The chain's CDR3 is CASSLEGGPAEAFF. For the CDR3, the DNA is TGTGCCAGCAGCTTAGAAGGGGGCCCGGCTGAAGCTTTCTTT.

The V and J genes are TRBV5-1 and TRBJ2-1, with TRBD1 as a possible D gene (5 bases). Looked up from germline, CDR1 is SGHRS and CDR2 is YFSETQ. The CDR3 spans 15 residues. Trimming removed 1 base at V and 4 bases at J, with 12 bases between. CDR3 DNA: TGCGCCAGCAGCTTGACAGGAAACGGGTACAATGAGCAGTTCTTC. Its translation: CASSLTGNGYNEQFF.

The rearrangement links TRBV20-1 to TRBJ1-3; TRBD1 matches 8 bases. V trimming: 5 bases; J trimming: 7 bases; junction bases outside the gene matches: 7. The CDR3 is made up of 13 amino acids. Per germline, CDR1 DFQATT and CDR2 SNEGSKA (reference sequence). CDR3 coding DNA: TGCAGTGCTCCCGGACAGGGTGCGAACACCATATATTTT. Amino acids: CSAPGQGANTIYF.

This clonotype was observed many times. This sequence joins TRBV12-3 or TRBV12-4 and TRBJ1-1; the D gene is possibly TRBD1 (5 bases). Trimming stripped 3 bases from V and 5 bases from J, with 10 bases between. The CDR3 is 13 amino acids. The CDR3 here is CASSLRGDTEAFF. The DNA of the CDR3 is TGTGCCAGCAGTTTGAGGGGAGATACTGAAGCTTTCTTT.

The genes are TRBV6-1 and TRBJ1-2; D might be TRBD1 (6 bases). V gave up 5 bases and J gave up 3 bases, with 13 bases separating them. CDR1 and CDR2 from the germline V gene are MNHNS and SASEGT. There are 14 residues in the CDR3. The CDR3 here is CASSYFPGDYGYTF. The CDR3 region has the DNA TGTGCCAGCAGTTATTTCCCAGGGGACTATGGCTACACCTTC.

This clonotype was found once. The rearrangement links TRBV12-3 or TRBV12-4 to TRBJ2-1; 12 bases match TRBD2. Trimming took 6 bases from V and 9 from J; bases not matched to a gene: 6. This CDR3 is 14 amino acids long. The DNA for the CDR3 is TGTGCCAGCAGCTCCGGACTAGCGGGATTTGAGCAGTTCTTC. Encoded protein: CASSSGLAGFEQFF.

This clonotype was detected many times. J is TRBJ2-1 and V is TRBV9, with 8 bases that match TRBD2. J was trimmed by 0 bases and V by 5 bases; bases with no gene match: 4. This CDR3 is 15 amino acids long. Germline-derived CDR1 and CDR2 are SGDLS and YYNGEE. The CDR3 DNA reads as TGTGCCAGCAGAGCGAGCGGGAGCTCCTACAATGAGCAGTTCTTC. This gives the protein CASRASGSSYNEQFF.

This rearrangement joins TRBV27 to TRBJ1-6; D not resolved. CDR1 MNHEY and CDR2 SMNVEV come from the germline V gene (reference sequence). The length of the CDR3 is 15 residues. V dropped 2 bases and J dropped 6 bases, with 11 bases sitting between them. Here the CDR3 reads CASSLGGRTNSPLHF. The CDR3 bases are TGTGCCAGCAGTTTAGGAGGCAGGACTAATTCACCCCTCCACTTT.

J is TRBJ2-3 and V is TRBV6-1; no reliable D call. Germline V gene lookup returns CDR1 MNHNS and CDR2 SASEGT. The V and J ends lost 2 bases and 11 bases respectively, with 14 bases between them. This CDR3 spans 13 amino acids. Here the CDR3 DNA reads TGTGCCAGCAGTGAATTCTCCCTGTTGGTGCAGTATTTT. Translating gives CASSEFSLLVQYF.

This clonotype came up a few times. The genes are TRBV6-6 and TRBJ1-6; D remains unclear. The ends were cut back, 6 bases at V and 8 bases at J, with 11 bases in the middle. This CDR3 is 13 amino acids long. The V gene's germline CDR1 is MNHNY and CDR2 SVGAGI (reference sequence). The CDR3 loop is CASRHVKDSPLHF. The CDR3 DNA reads TGTGCCAGCAGGCATGTCAAGGATTCACCCCTCCACTTT.